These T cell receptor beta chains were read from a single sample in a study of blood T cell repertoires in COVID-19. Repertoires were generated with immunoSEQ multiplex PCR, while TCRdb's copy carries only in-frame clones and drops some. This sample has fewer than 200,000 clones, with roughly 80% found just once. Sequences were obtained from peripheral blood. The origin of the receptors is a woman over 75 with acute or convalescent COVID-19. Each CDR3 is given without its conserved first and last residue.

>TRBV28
ASSSDRSRGVRGDTEAF
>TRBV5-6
ASSWRQVAGNTIY
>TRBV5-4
ASSFGDATGIGEQY
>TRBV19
ASSWGQPREGYT
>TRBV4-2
ASSQDGRSGELF
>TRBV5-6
ASSSLDRGKEKLF
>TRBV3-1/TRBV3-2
ASSQEGGANTEAF
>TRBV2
ASSEASGSYNEQF
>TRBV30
AWSPTGKGRTNEKLF
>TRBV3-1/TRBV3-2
ASSQQGYPIQY
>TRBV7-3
ASSLGGSQPQH
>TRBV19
ASSRTGGPDTQY
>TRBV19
ASSNRRGGTTEAF